The 5 T cell receptor beta chains presented below share a single source sample, sequenced in a study of OX40 agonist ivuxolimab in advanced cancers. The protocol was immunoSEQ multiplex PCR, while the TCRdb copy is restricted to in-frame clones and leaves out a portion. Of 60,000 or so clones listed, 65% to 85% were seen once; the top ten hold roughly 4.4%. Here the sequenced sample was CD4+ or CD8+ T cells sorted from blood, taken in a trial of the OX40 agonist ivuxolimab. The receptors come from an adult with an advanced solid tumor such as melanoma, head and neck, liver or kidney cancer.

This CDR3 is CASTSGRASTDTQYF. The CDR3 nucleotides read TGTGCCAGCACCTCCGGGAGGGCTAGCACAGATACGCAGTATTTT. This chain connects TRBV5-4 to TRBJ2-3; TRBD2 matches 8 bases. Losses at the gene ends were 6 bases for V and 0 bases for J; bases not matched to a gene: 6. This CDR3 has 15 residues. Per germline, CDR1 SGHNT and CDR2 YYREEE (reference sequence).

The V call is TRBV28, the J call TRBJ2-3, with TRBD2 as a possible D gene (6 bases). CDR1 is MDHEN, CDR2 SYDVKM, per germline. V lost 5 bases and J lost 6, with 15 bases in between. The CDR3 is 14 residues long. The CDR3 DNA follows: TGTGCCAGCAGTACTTCTGGGGGGACGGATACGCAGTATTTT. Translation gives CASSTSGGTDTQYF.

The J gene is TRBJ1-1, the V gene TRBV2; D is perhaps TRBD1 (6 bases). Trimming removed 1 base from V and 4 bases from J, with 13 bases in between. The germline CDR1 and CDR2 sequences are SNHLY and FYNNEI. The CDR3 has 15 residues. The CDR3 loop reads CASSEVGGRVTEAFF. CDR3 coding DNA: TGTGCCAGCAGTGAAGTAGGGGGACGGGTCACTGAAGCTTTCTTT.

This clone was observed once. The chain recombines TRBV5-6 with TRBJ2-7; D is undetermined. The germline V gene has CDR1 SGHDT and CDR2 YYEEEE. CDR3 length equals 13 residues. V was pared by 1 base and J by 2 bases, with 7 bases between. In DNA, the CDR3 is TGTGCCAGCAGCTTGATAGAAGCCTACGAGCAGTACTTC. As protein: CASSLIEAYEQYF.

This clone was seen a single time. The chain recombines TRBV7-2 with TRBJ2-3; D remains ambiguous. Germline V gene data show CDR1 as SGHTA and CDR2 as FQGNSA. Trimming pared 1 base from V and 5 bases from J, leaving 7 bases between. The CDR3 length is 13 residues. This CDR3 is CASSLDRIDTQYF. The CDR3 DNA reads as TGTGCCAGCAGCTTAGACCGGATAGATACGCAGTATTTT.